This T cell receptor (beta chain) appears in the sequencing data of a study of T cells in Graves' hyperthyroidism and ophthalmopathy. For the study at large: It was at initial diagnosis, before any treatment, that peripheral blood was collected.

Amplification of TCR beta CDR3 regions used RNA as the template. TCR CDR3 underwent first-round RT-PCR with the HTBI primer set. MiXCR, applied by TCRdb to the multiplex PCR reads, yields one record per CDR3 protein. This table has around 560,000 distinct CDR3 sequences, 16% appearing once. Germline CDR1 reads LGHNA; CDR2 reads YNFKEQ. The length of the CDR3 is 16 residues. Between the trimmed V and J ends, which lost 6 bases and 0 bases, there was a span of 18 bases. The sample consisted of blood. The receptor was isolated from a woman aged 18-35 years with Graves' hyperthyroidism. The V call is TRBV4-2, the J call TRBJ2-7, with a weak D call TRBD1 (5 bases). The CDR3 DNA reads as TGTGCCAGCAGTGACTCGTACGCACAGGCCTCCTACGAGCAGTACTTC. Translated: CASSDSYAQASYEQYF.